The clone carrying this TCR beta chain came up a few times. Its cognate antigen is unknown. The data derive from a study of cytomegalovirus exposure and HLA in healthy donors. Study overall: Earlier work reported around 110 million unique TCR beta sequences from 150 million to 200 million T cells. Study-level points and caveats: A few chains tied to CMV proved CMV antigen-specific in vitro.

V was pared by 1 base and J by 0 bases, with 2 bases of the junction left unmatched. Germline CDR1 reads SGHTA; CDR2 reads FQGNSA. The CDR3 sequence is 15 residues long. This PCR relied on a set of 60 Vbeta primers and 13 Jbeta primers. The data were produced by immunoSEQ multiplex PCR, yet TCRdb's version contains in-frame clones alone and is incomplete. The profile shows approximately 190,000 clones, over 75% of them singletons. This receptor was obtained from a man aged 45-60 years in good health and CMV-seronegative. The V and J genes are TRBV7-2 and TRBJ2-7, with 8 bases that match TRBD1. The sequencing input was PBMCs. As DNA, the CDR3 is TGTGCCAGCAGCTTAGGGGACAGGTCCTCCTACGAGCAGTACTTC. Translated: CASSLGDRSSYEQYF. The full variable domain, its missing parts supplied by reference TRBV7-2 and TRBJ2-7, is GAGVSQSPSNKVTEKGKDVELRCDPISGHTALYWYRQSLGQGLEFLIYFQGNSAPDKSGLPSDRFSAERTGGSVSTLTIQRTQQEDSAVYLCASSLGDRSSYEQYFGPGTRLTVT.